A single sample gave rise to the 2 T cell receptor beta chains below, sequenced in a study of blood T cells in healthy people across ages. A second PCR, run for about 7 to 11 cycles, used a sample-barcoded 5' primer plus a J-beta primer mix. TCRdb used MiXCR to reprocess the 5' RACE reads, holding one entry per CDR3 protein. The sample consists of some 1.7 million distinct CDR3 sequences, 28% of them appearing once. The source material was blood. The receptor set was obtained from a young woman in good health.

The CDR3 DNA is TGTGCCAGCAGCGAACAACCAGCAGATACGCAGTATTTT. Its protein is CASSEQPADTQYF. The V gene is TRBV6-4, the J gene TRBJ2-3; D is unresolved. Trimming stripped 6 bases from V and 4 bases from J, with 11 bases between. In germline, CDR1 is MRHNA, CDR2 SNTAGT. The CDR3 runs 13 residues.

This clonotype was observed many times. V usage is TRBV9 and J usage is TRBJ2-7, with TRBD1 matching 9 bases. V lost 0 bases, J lost 1 base, and 11 bases stayed unmatched. CDR1 and CDR2 from the germline V gene are SGDLS and YYNGEE. CDR3 size: 18 residues. This CDR3 is CASSVGERPGQGSYEQYF. For the CDR3, the DNA is TGTGCCAGCAGCGTAGGGGAGAGACCGGGACAGGGATCCTACGAGCAGTACTTC. The full variable domain, in which reference TRBV9 and TRBJ2-7 provide the parts outside the CDR3, is DSGVTQTPKHLITATGQRVTLRCSPRSGDLSVYWYQQSLDQGLQFLIQYYNGEERAKGNILERFSAQQFPDLHSELNLSSLELGDSALYFCASSVGERPGQGSYEQYFGPGTRLTVT.